Listed here are 21 T cell receptor beta chains from one sample, sequenced in a study of blood T cells in healthy people across ages. A second PCR of roughly 7 to 11 cycles used a sample-barcoded 5' primer and a J-beta primer mix. TCRdb redid the calling of the 5' RACE reads with MiXCR, one entry per CDR3 protein. The profile shows about 690,000 distinct CDR3 sequences, 35% to 50% of them singletons. What was sequenced was blood. The receptors originated from a man at least 80 years old in good health.

Worth noting for this clonotype: At one of its ends the junction is not consistent with the germline gene, which may arise from a read error. The V gene is TRBV20-1, the J gene TRBJ2-5, with TRBD2 identical over 8 bases. This CDR3 comprises 14 residues. The germline V gene has CDR1 DFQATT and CDR2 SNEGSKA (reference sequence). The CDR3, as DNA: TGCTGTGCTAGAGCGGGGGACTCGGCCAAGACCCAGTACTTC. Its translation is CCARAGDSAKTQYF.

In its sample, this clonotype was seen a few times. The chain combines TRBV29-1 with TRBJ2-1, with TRBD1 matching over 8 bases. The CDR3 is made up of 14 amino acids. Germline V gives CDR1 SQVTM, CDR2 ANQGSEA. Losses at the gene ends were 8 bases for V and 12 bases for J; bases not matched to a gene: 18. The CDR3 here is CSPLDRGRVIGQFF. CDR3 sequence (DNA): TGCAGCCCTTTAGACAGGGGTAGGGTAATCGGGCAGTTCTTC.

V and J are TRBV5-1 and TRBJ2-3; D gene ambiguous. CDR1 is SGHRS and CDR2 is YFSETQ in the germline V gene. The CDR3 spans 13 residues. V was shortened by 7 bases and J by 6 bases, with 15 bases between the two germline ends. As DNA, the CDR3 is TGCGCCAGCCGTACGGACGTCCGGGATACGCAGTATTTT. Amino acid sequence: CASRTDVRDTQYF.

This clonotype was seen at least ten times. The rearrangement uses TRBV6-5 and TRBJ2-5; D call uncertain. The CDR3 runs 9 residues. CDR1 is MNHEY, CDR2 SVGAGI, per germline. Here the CDR3 DNA reads TGTGAAAAACGGGAGACCCAGTACTTC. Encoded protein: CEKRETQYF.

Concerning this clonotype itself: A much larger clonotype is one base distant, so this may be a read error. V and J are TRBV7-2 and TRBJ1-5; D ambiguous. CDR1 and CDR2 (germline): SGHTA, FQGNSA. This CDR3 is 15 amino acids long. CDR3 bases: TGTGCCAGCAGCTTAGGTGGGGTTAGCAATCAGCCCCGGCATTTT. It specifies CASSLGGVSNQPRHF.

The gene calls are TRBV24-1 and TRBJ2-3, with TRBD1 identical over 9 bases. CDR3 length: 14 residues. Germline CDR1 is KGHDR and CDR2 is SFDVKD. With 2 bases clipped from V and 5 bases from J, the junction kept 1 base outside the gene matches. The CDR3 reads CATSDSGQGDTQYF. DNA of the CDR3: TGTGCCACCAGTGATTCGGGACAGGGAGATACGCAGTATTTT.

This clonotype has only a few counts. V is TRBV5-5 and J is TRBJ2-3; D is uncertain. Germline CDR1 SGHKS, CDR2 YYEKEE (reference sequence). V was cut by 4 bases and J by 0 bases, with 9 bases left in between. The length of the CDR3 is 14 residues. The CDR3 DNA reads TGTGCCAGCAGCGTTATTTCTAGCACAGATACGCAGTATTTT. This translates into CASSVISSTDTQYF.

At least ten counts were recorded for this clonotype. The rearrangement links TRBV7-3 to TRBJ2-5; D is uncertain. The CDR3 consists of 13 residues. V lost 1 base and J lost 0, with 3 bases in between. The V gene's germline CDR1 is SGHTA and CDR2 FQGTGA. CDR3 in amino acids: CASSLSNQETQYF. As DNA, the CDR3 is TGTGCCAGCAGCTTAAGTAACCAAGAGACCCAGTACTTC. The entire variable domain, with the rest obtained from reference TRBV7-3 and TRBJ2-5, is as follows: GAGVSQTPSNKVTEKGKYVELRCDPISGHTALYWYRQSLGQGPEFLIYFQGTGAADDSGLPNDRFFAVRPEGSVSTLKIQRTERGDSAVYLCASSLSNQETQYFGPGTRLLVL.

Concerning this clonotype: Possible read error: a much larger clone is one base away. The gene calls are TRBV5-5 and TRBJ2-1, with TRBD1 matching over 8 bases. V trimming: 4 bases; J trimming: 10 bases; junction bases outside the gene matches: 4. The CDR3 totals 12 residues. CDR1 and CDR2 (germline): SGHKS, YYEKEE (reference sequence). The DNA for the CDR3 is TGTGCCAGCAGCCGACAGGGGTACGAGCAGTTCTTC. Its translation: CASSRQGYEQFF.

This clonotype showed up just a few times. The V call is TRBV28, the J call TRBJ2-7; maybe TRBD1 (6 bases). V lost 8 bases and J lost 2, with 13 bases in between. The germline gives CDR1 MDHEN, CDR2 SYDVKM. The CDR3 loop spans 13 amino acids. CDR3 amino acids: CASEAGEAYEQYF. The DNA of the CDR3 is TGTGCCAGCGAGGCAGGGGAAGCCTACGAGCAGTACTTC.

The rearrangement links TRBV2 to TRBJ2-5, with 10 bases that match TRBD2. CDR3 length: 16 amino acids. Looked up from germline, CDR1 is SNHLY and CDR2 is FYNNEI. V gave up 1 base and J gave up 5 bases; unmatched junction bases: 7. CDR3 protein: CASSEGLAGALETQYF. DNA of the CDR3: TGTGCCAGCAGTGAAGGGCTAGCGGGGGCCCTGGAGACCCAGTACTTC.

This clonotype occurred a few times. The J gene is TRBJ1-1, the V gene TRBV7-2; D perhaps matches TRBD1 (5 bases). CDR1 and CDR2 (germline): SGHTA, FQGNSA. Trimming left V 5 bases short and J 5 bases short, with 12 bases between. The CDR3 covers 13 residues. The CDR3 DNA reads as TGTGCCAGCAGCGTAAGGAGGGGAACTGAAGCTTTCTTT. Residues: CASSVRRGTEAFF.

As for this clonotype: One end of the junction is discordant with germline, which a read error may explain. V gene TRBV7-2 combines with J gene TRBJ2-2, with TRBD1 matching 8 bases. Germline loops: CDR1 SGHTA, CDR2 FQGNSA. The CDR3 is 18 residues long. The CDR3 region has the DNA TGTGCCAGCACATCCTACGGGACAGGAGGATCAAGGACCGGGGAGCGGTTTTTT. It specifies CASTSYGTGGSRTGERFF.

This clonotype was seen only a few times. CDR3 protein: CASSFGQGTYEQYF. CDR3 coding DNA: TGTGCCAGCAGTTTCGGACAGGGGACCTACGAGCAGTACTTC. The rearrangement joins TRBV6-6 to TRBJ2-7; 9 bases line up with TRBD1. This CDR3 has 14 amino acids. Trimming cost V 4 bases and J 2 bases; bases outside gene matches: 3. Germline CDR1 and CDR2: MNHNY and SVGAGI (reference sequence).

This clonotype has more than one count but fewer than ten. The chain recombines TRBV7-2 with TRBJ2-2; 7 positions agree with TRBD2. The CDR3 extends over 17 amino acids. Germline CDR1 is SGHTA and CDR2 is FQGNSA. Losses at the gene ends were 0 bases for V and 2 bases for J; bases not matched to a gene: 6. CDR3 region: CASSLAGRAVNTGELFF. The CDR3 DNA is TGTGCCAGCAGCTTAGCGGGGAGGGCGGTCAACACCGGGGAGCTGTTTTTT.

The chain links TRBV20-1 to TRBJ2-7, with 8 bases that match TRBD1. Unmatched junction bases numbered 6, after V lost 1 base and J lost 4 bases. Germline CDR1 and CDR2: DFQATT and SNEGSKA (reference sequence). There are 14 residues in the CDR3. The CDR3 region has the DNA TGCAGTGCTAGAGCTTCAGGGGGCGCATACGAGCAGTACTTC. This encodes CSARASGGAYEQYF.

On this clonotype: An end of the junction differs from the germline gene, which may be a read error. V is TRBV14 and J is TRBJ2-7; TRBD1 agrees at 9 bases. The CDR3 sequence is 16 residues long. Germline CDR1 and CDR2: SGHDN and FVKESK. This chain's CDR3 is CASSQRGGTGYDERYF. Here the CDR3 DNA reads TGTGCCAGCAGCCAAAGAGGCGGGACAGGGTATGACGAGCGGTACTTC.

This clonotype came up a few times. The chain links TRBV18 to TRBJ1-2; 9 bases fit TRBD1. Germline CDR1 is KGHSH and CDR2 is LQKENI. The CDR3 is 15 amino acids. Germline trimming cut 2 bases from V and 4 bases from J; bases unmatched to any gene: 5. DNA for the CDR3: TGTGCCAGCTCACCAGGGACAGGGCGGAGCTATGGCTACACCTTC. It is translated as CASSPGTGRSYGYTF.

The table lists this clonotype with a few counts. V is TRBV7-8 and J is TRBJ2-5; 7 bases map to TRBD1. V trimming: 1 base; J trimming: 4 bases; junction bases outside the gene matches: 9. The CDR3 runs 16 residues. Per germline, CDR1 SGHVS and CDR2 FQNEAQ. CDR3 nucleotide sequence: TGTGCCAGCAGCTTAGACGCTACAGGGGCAGGAGAGACCCAGTACTTC. Its translation: CASSLDATGAGETQYF.

The rearrangement links TRBV15 to TRBJ2-5; no reliable D call. Germline CDR1 LNHNV, CDR2 YYDKDF (reference sequence). Trimming removed 5 bases from V and 0 bases from J, with 10 bases in between. CDR3 length equals 14 residues. Here the CDR3 reads CATSGAQYQETQYF. The CDR3 nucleotides read TGTGCCACCAGCGGAGCACAGTACCAAGAGACCCAGTACTTC.

This clonotype was seen more than once but under ten times. V and J are TRBV6-2 or TRBV6-3 and TRBJ2-7; possible D gene TRBD1, 6 bases. V was clipped by 2 bases and J by 7 bases, with 18 bases between them. There are 15 residues in the CDR3. The V gene's germline CDR1 is MNHEY and CDR2 SVGEGT. The CDR3 loop is CASSYEAGWDNEQYF. CDR3 nucleotide sequence: TGTGCCAGCAGTTACGAGGCAGGGTGGGACAATGAGCAGTACTTC.